These T cell receptor beta chains were read from a single sample in a study of Ad26.COV2.S vaccination and SARS-CoV-2 variants. The method was immunoSEQ multiplex PCR; TCRdb's version includes in-frame clones alone and lacks a portion of them. The sample contains roughly 510,000 clones, 70% to 90% of which appear only once. The sequencing used peripheral blood, collected in a trial of Ad26.COV2.S vaccine versus placebo. The receptors come from a person between 18 and 65 years old who received the Ad26.COV2.S COVID-19 vaccine or a placebo. Both conserved end residues are trimmed from each CDR3.

v_gene	j_gene	len	CDR3aa
TRBV28	TRBJ1-2	10	ASSPLRDGYT
TRBV7-2	TRBJ2-7	12	ASKRGEGPREQY
TRBV4-1	TRBJ1-1	12	ASSQDRGSTEAF
TRBV7-9	TRBJ2-1	12	ASSLEGIIDEQF
TRBV5-1	TRBJ2-5	12	ASNGVPGRETQY
TRBV3-1/TRBV3-2	TRBJ2-7	11	ASSQQGQNEQY
TRBV4-3	TRBJ2-1	13	ASSQVLGRSDEQF
TRBV12-5	TRBJ2-3	14	ASAPLLAGGADTQY
TRBV9	TRBJ1-1	13	ASSGSQGAHTEAF
TRBV27	TRBJ2-3	14	ASSLSPGGSADTQY
TRBV12-3/TRBV12-4	TRBJ2-5	9	ASATLETQY
TRBV5-6	TRBJ2-5	10	ASSSYQETQY
TRBV7-2	TRBJ2-3	17	ASSLGGGSVASSTDTQY
TRBV6-2/TRBV6-3	TRBJ2-4	17	ASSYGRGRGDVAKNIQY